A single sample is the source of the 25 T cell receptor beta chains below, sequenced in a study of T cells after yellow fever vaccination. Each CDR3 protein gets one entry after TCRdb re-called the 5' RACE reads with MiXCR. The sample has 300,000 to 400,000 distinct CDR3 sequences; approximately 12% are singletons. The source was CD4+ T cells sorted from PBMCs, collected 15 days after the yellow fever booster vaccination. The receptor source for this set is a man between 18 and 29 years old who received the YFV17D yellow fever vaccine.

The chain employs TRBV6-5 and TRBJ1-1; D not certain. The CDR3 totals 13 residues. Germline V lookup: CDR1 MNHEY, CDR2 SVGAGI. Trimming left V 4 bases short and J 0 bases short, with 6 bases between. The CDR3 DNA is TGTGCCAGCAGTTGGAACTTGAACACTGAAGCTTTCTTT. Translated, it gives CASSWNLNTEAFF.

This clonotype came up a few times. The chain is built from TRBV7-2 and TRBJ2-4, with D perhaps assigned TRBD1 or TRBD2 (5 bases each). Germline CDR1 is SGHTA and CDR2 is FQGNSA. The CDR3 extends over 16 amino acids. The V and J ends lost 0 bases and 9 bases respectively, with 18 bases between them. DNA of the CDR3: TGTGCCAGCAGCTTAGCGCCCGGGACCGGGTATGGCATTCAGTACTTC. It translates to CASSLAPGTGYGIQYF.

The genes are TRBV6-5 and TRBJ1-6; D remains ambiguous. Trimming removed 6 bases at V and 4 bases at J, with 19 bases between. The CDR3 is made up of 17 amino acids. Germline CDR1 is MNHEY and CDR2 is SVGAGI. The CDR3: CASRILITPGYNSPLHF. The DNA for the CDR3 is TGTGCCAGCAGGATACTTATTACGCCGGGATATAATTCACCCCTCCACTTT.

The table lists this clonotype with a few counts. The gene calls are TRBV15 and TRBJ1-1; TRBD1 might be the D (5 bases). CDR1 and CDR2 from the germline V gene are LNHNV and YYDKDF (reference sequence). This CDR3 region has 15 residues. With 3 bases removed from V and 7 bases from J, the gap between germline ends came to 18 bases. The CDR3 reads CATSRTGGVLVEAFF. In nucleotides, the CDR3 is TGTGCCACCAGCAGGACGGGGGGGGTTTTGGTTGAAGCTTTCTTT.

This clonotype was found a few times. The chain has TRBV6-5 and TRBJ1-2; 9 bases agree with TRBD1. Trimming removed 2 bases from V and 1 base from J; junction bases left unmatched: 5. The CDR3 contains 16 residues. CDR1 MNHEY and CDR2 SVGAGI come from the germline V gene. The CDR3 sequence is CASSYIPGQGNYGYTF. The CDR3 nucleotides are TGTGCCAGCAGTTACATTCCGGGACAGGGTAACTATGGCTACACCTTC.

This clonotype was seen only a few times. The J gene is TRBJ2-1, the V gene TRBV20-1; no reliable D call. From germline, CDR1 is DFQATT and CDR2 SNEGSKA (reference sequence). Trimming cost V 3 bases and J 10 bases, with 10 bases left between them. The CDR3 is made up of 11 amino acids. CDR3 in amino acids: CSARNRNEQFF. CDR3 in DNA: TGCAGTGCTAGGAACAGAAACGAGCAGTTCTTC.

This clonotype was seen a handful of times. The chain is built from TRBV28 and TRBJ2-7, with 8 bases lining up with TRBD1. The CDR3 spans 16 residues. Unmatched junction bases numbered 14, after V lost 6 bases and J lost 4 bases. Germline V lookup: CDR1 MDHEN, CDR2 SYDVKM. The CDR3 loop is CASRAAGTGDGYEQYF. The DNA for the CDR3 is TGTGCCAGCAGAGCCGCCGGGACAGGTGATGGGTACGAGCAGTACTTC.

The chain carries TRBV7-2 and TRBJ2-5; no clear D gene. Trimming pared 0 bases from V and 5 bases from J, leaving 10 bases between. This CDR3 comprises 14 residues. The germline gives CDR1 SGHTA, CDR2 FQGNSA. CDR3 in DNA: TGTGCCAGCAGCTTAGCTCGAACCCAGGAGACCCAGTACTTC. As protein: CASSLARTQETQYF. Based on the CDR3 plus reference TRBV7-2 and TRBJ2-5, the full variable domain is GAGVSQSPSNKVTEKGKDVELRCDPISGHTALYWYRQSLGQGLEFLIYFQGNSAPDKSGLPSDRFSAERTGGSVSTLTIQRTQQEDSAVYLCASSLARTQETQYFGPGTRLLVL.

This clonotype appeared many times. This chain uses TRBV12-3 or TRBV12-4 with TRBJ2-1; the match to TRBD1 covers 9 bases. The trim removed 7 bases at V and 3 bases at J, leaving 7 bases unmatched. CDR3 length: 15 residues. In DNA, the CDR3 is TGTGCCAGCACCGGGTTGGACAGGGGCTACAATGAGCAGTTCTTC. It encodes CASTGLDRGYNEQFF.

This clonotype came up a few times. This chain uses TRBV19 with TRBJ2-7, with D tentatively TRBD1 or TRBD2 (5 bases each). Trimming shortened V by 3 bases and J by 3 bases, and 12 bases separated the two germline ends. This CDR3 has 14 residues. Germline CDR1 is LNHDA and CDR2 is SQIVND (reference sequence). Here the CDR3 reads CASSIRDGNYEQYV. As DNA, the CDR3 is TGTGCCAGTAGTATCCGGGACGGCAACTACGAGCAGTACGTC.

This clonotype has only a few counts. V usage is TRBV20-1 and J usage is TRBJ1-2; no firm D call. Germline CDR1 DFQATT, CDR2 SNEGSKA (reference sequence). V was clipped by 0 bases and J by 2 bases, with 7 bases between them. The CDR3 totals 13 residues. The CDR3 coding sequence is TGCAGTGCTAGAGATGCGACGAACTATGGCTACACCTTC. Its translation is CSARDATNYGYTF.

The chain carries TRBV5-4 and TRBJ1-2; maybe TRBD1 (6 bases). The V end lost 2 bases, the J end lost 3 bases, and 11 bases lay between the germline ends. Germline V CDR1 and CDR2: SGHNT, YYREEE (reference sequence). The CDR3 totals 14 residues. The CDR3 DNA sequence: TGTGCCAGCAGCTTAGGGGGAAGAGACTATGGCTACACCTTC. Its translation: CASSLGGRDYGYTF.

This clonotype was recorded a few times. J is TRBJ2-1 and V is TRBV4-3, with 9 positions matching TRBD2. There are 16 residues in the CDR3. The junction had 8 bases not matched to a gene; V was cut back by 0 bases and J by 8 bases. The germline gives CDR1 LGHNA, CDR2 YSLEER. The CDR3 loop is CASSQEGRGGVHEQFF. Written as DNA, the CDR3 is TGCGCCAGCAGCCAAGAAGGGCGGGGGGGCGTCCATGAGCAGTTCTTC.

The rearrangement links TRBV12-3 or TRBV12-4 to TRBJ1-5, with 11 bases identical to TRBD1. Trimming removed 4 bases from V and 6 bases from J; junction bases left unmatched: 5. The length of the CDR3 is 15 residues. Here the CDR3 DNA reads TGTGCCAGCAGTTCCCGGGACAGGGGGATTCAGCCCCAGCATTTT. This sequence encodes CASSSRDRGIQPQHF.

The chain has TRBV5-1 and TRBJ1-1; D remains ambiguous. The germline gives CDR1 SGHRS, CDR2 YFSETQ. V was shortened by 1 base and J by 5 bases, with 12 bases between the two germline ends. The CDR3 totals 14 residues. CDR3 DNA: TGCGCCAGCAGCTTGTTAGGGAGGGATACTGAAGCTTTCTTT. As protein: CASSLLGRDTEAFF.

J is TRBJ1-6 and V is TRBV9; D is possibly TRBD1 (6 bases). V lost 1 base to trimming and J lost 10 bases, with 15 bases between them. The CDR3 sequence is 15 residues long. Germline V CDR1 and CDR2: SGDLS, YYNGEE. The CDR3 loop reads CASSVLPDSGSPLHF. Written as DNA, the CDR3 is TGTGCCAGCAGCGTACTTCCGGACAGCGGGTCACCCCTCCACTTT.

There are many counts of this clonotype. The chain employs TRBV10-3 and TRBJ1-5; TRBD1 might be the D (6 bases). V gave up 10 bases and J gave up 4 bases, with 14 bases separating them. This CDR3 is built from 13 residues. Germline V gene data show CDR1 as ENHRY and CDR2 as SYGVKD. CDR3 bases: TGTGCCACCTCCCGACAGGAGAATCAGCCCCAGCATTTT. This sequence encodes CATSRQENQPQHF.

In this sample, this clonotype turned up a few times. The chain joins TRBV27 to TRBJ2-3; 8 bases are shared with TRBD2. Per germline, CDR1 MNHEY and CDR2 SMNVEV (reference sequence). CDR3 size: 15 residues. Trimming removed 3 bases from V and 7 bases from J; junction bases left unmatched: 9. CDR3 sequence: CASSFSGGPGNTQYF. CDR3 nucleotide sequence: TGTGCCAGCAGTTTTTCGGGGGGGCCGGGAAATACGCAGTATTTT.

The table lists this clonotype with many counts. The chain uses TRBV29-1 and TRBJ2-5, with D unresolved. With 1 base removed from V and 0 bases from J, the gap between germline ends came to 18 bases. Germline lookup yields CDR1 SQVTM and CDR2 ANQGSEA. The CDR3 sequence is 17 residues long. Here the CDR3 DNA reads TGCAGCGTTGAAGGAGTTGAATGGAAACCTGACCAAGAGACCCAGTACTTC. It is translated as CSVEGVEWKPDQETQYF.

J is TRBJ1-5 and V is TRBV7-2, with a tentative D call TRBD1 (6 bases). With 2 bases removed from V and 7 bases from J, the gap between germline ends came to 15 bases. From germline, CDR1 is SGHTA and CDR2 FQGNSA. This CDR3 contains 15 residues. Here the CDR3 DNA reads TGTGCCAGCAGCTTAACAGCCGGGGGGGGCCAGCCCCAGCATTTT. This codes for CASSLTAGGGQPQHF.

This clonotype was found many times. The rearrangement joins TRBV12-3 or TRBV12-4 to TRBJ2-7; TRBD1 or TRBD2 may be the D gene (6 bases each). V was clipped by 7 bases and J by 6 bases, with 25 bases between them. This CDR3 region has 16 residues. CDR3 sequence (DNA): TGTGCCAGCAACGAATATGGGGGGCAGGGTGCGGCCGAGCAGTACTTC. It translates to CASNEYGGQGAAEQYF.

The gene calls are TRBV6-5 and TRBJ2-7; 11 bases are shared with TRBD2. The CDR3 loop spans 14 amino acids. The V segment lost 4 bases and the J segment 7 bases; nucleotides outside the gene matches: 6. CDR1 MNHEY and CDR2 SVGAGI come from the germline V gene. The CDR3 bases are TGTGCCAGCAGTTCCCGACTAGCGGGGAGGGAGCAGTACGTC. Amino acid sequence: CASSSRLAGREQYV.

V and J are TRBV6-2 or TRBV6-3 and TRBJ1-5; 9 bases are a match to TRBD1. With 6 bases clipped from V and 16 bases from J, the junction kept 10 bases outside the gene matches. This CDR3 has 12 residues. Germline V gives CDR1 MNHEY, CDR2 SVGEGT. This chain's CDR3 is CASSPGQGKEHF. CDR3 DNA sequence: TGTGCCAGCAGCCCCGGACAGGGGAAGGAACATTTT.

This clonotype was counted between two and nine times. The rearrangement links TRBV12-3 or TRBV12-4 to TRBJ2-1; D possibly corresponds to TRBD1 (5 bases). V was shortened by 1 base and J by 9 bases, with 13 bases between the two germline ends. This CDR3 has 14 residues. The CDR3 nucleotides read TGTGCCAGCAGTTTAGTGGCTCAGGGTGGTGAGCAGTTCTTC. Amino acids: CASSLVAQGGEQFF.

This rearrangement joins TRBV9 to TRBJ1-1; no firm D call. V was clipped by 4 bases and J by 1 base, with 11 bases between them. This CDR3 is 14 amino acids long. CDR1 is SGDLS and CDR2 is YYNGEE in the germline V gene. The CDR3 here is CASSYGRKNTEAFF. CDR3 DNA sequence: TGTGCCAGCAGCTACGGCAGGAAGAACACTGAAGCTTTCTTT.